Listed below are T cell receptor beta chains from one sample, sequenced in a study of cytomegalovirus exposure and HLA in healthy donors. Generated by immunoSEQ multiplex PCR, the TCRdb table keeps only in-frame clones and is missing some. The table has more than 85,000 clones, 65% to 75% seen once. The sequenced sample was PBMCs. Source of these receptors: a woman under 30 in good health and CMV-seropositive. CDR3s leave out the opening cysteine and the closing phenylalanine or tryptophan. The order of the fields is V gene, J gene, CDR3 protein.

>TRBV7-8|TRBJ2-1
ASSYPGLAVSYNEQF
>TRBV21-1|TRBJ2-7
ASSKVPSGRYEQY
>TRBV6-5|TRBJ2-7
ASSRQGSMEQY
>TRBV29-1|TRBJ2-5
SVDRGGETQY
>TRBV5-1|TRBJ2-7
ASSLASSFHEQY
>TRBV28|TRBJ2-7
ASSLTSGKYEQY
>TRBV10-3|TRBJ2-7
AISDESVADTTSSKGQY
>TRBV6-4|TRBJ2-1
ASSVAGGPHEQF
>TRBV15|TRBJ1-1
ATSRDKTGEGAF
>TRBV15|TRBJ1-1
AVPFPNTEAF
>TRBV6-5|TRBJ2-7
ASSPGVTGSEQY
>TRBV13|TRBJ2-5
ASRMGSQETQY
>TRBV7-6|TRBJ2-5
ASSPRTGLAGEETQY
>TRBV6-4|TRBJ2-3
ASSKLAGAGGTDTQY
>TRBV19|.
ASARGFPTGLSSYEQY
>TRBV11-2|TRBJ1-1
ASRWDRGLTEAF
>TRBV28|TRBJ1-5
ASSVTVQPQH
>TRBV2|TRBJ1-5
ASSEGARGWNQPQH
>TRBV11-2|TRBJ1-1
ASSTFGQGGNTEAF
>TRBV6-5|TRBJ2-3
ASRNLGAPQY
>TRBV10-3|TRBJ1-2
AILSPDDGYT
>TRBV4-3|TRBJ1-1
ASSPHEGQRAEAF
>TRBV14|TRBJ1-1
ASSQATENTEAF
>TRBV15|TRBJ2-7
ATSGGTSGRGLYEQY
>TRBV14|TRBJ2-3
ASSPRVPGPTDTQY
>TRBV7-8|TRBJ2-1
ASGLAGVFGTSYNEQF
>TRBV21-1|TRBJ2-2
ASSDFTGADTGELF
>TRBV7-2|TRBJ2-2
ASSWRLAVGFGELF
>TRBV7-9|TRBJ2-7
ASSLARGDEQY
>TRBV27|TRBJ1-5
ASSLLGQGNQPQH
>TRBV25-1|TRBJ1-6
ASIFNSPLH
>TRBV4-3|TRBJ1-6
ASSQEGTIRGSPLH
>TRBV27|.
ASNQAGGPYEQY
>TRBV5-4|TRBJ1-2
ASSGRQGIYGYT
>TRBV6-4|TRBJ2-3
ASSDGLAGGTDMQY
>TRBV28|TRBJ2-3
ASSNSNTQY
>TRBV4-3|TRBJ1-3
ASSQDFRGYGNTIY
>TRBV4-1|TRBJ2-7
ASSQARGTSGSSAYEQY
>TRBV11-3|TRBJ2-3
ASSLGRLAGSTDTQY
>TRBV9|TRBJ2-1
ASSVSVSGRSGSYNEQF
>TRBV9|TRBJ1-2
ASSVGDTNYGYT